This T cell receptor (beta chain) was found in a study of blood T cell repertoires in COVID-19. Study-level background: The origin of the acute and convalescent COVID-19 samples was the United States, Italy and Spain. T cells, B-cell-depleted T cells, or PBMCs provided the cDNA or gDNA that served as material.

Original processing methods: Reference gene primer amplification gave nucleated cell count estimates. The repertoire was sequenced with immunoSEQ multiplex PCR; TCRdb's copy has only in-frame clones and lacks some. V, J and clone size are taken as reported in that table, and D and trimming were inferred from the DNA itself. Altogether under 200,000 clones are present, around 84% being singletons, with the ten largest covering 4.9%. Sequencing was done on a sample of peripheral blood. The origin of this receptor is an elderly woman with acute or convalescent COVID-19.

The CDR3: CASSRRTQHNQPQHF. The CDR3 nucleotides are TGTGCCAGTAGCCGCCGTACACAACACAATCAGCCCCAGCATTTT. The chain has TRBV19 and TRBJ1-5; D gene uncertain. Trimming removed 6 bases at V and 3 bases at J, with 15 bases between. The CDR3 consists of 15 residues. The germline V gene encodes CDR1 LNHDA and CDR2 SQIVND (reference sequence).